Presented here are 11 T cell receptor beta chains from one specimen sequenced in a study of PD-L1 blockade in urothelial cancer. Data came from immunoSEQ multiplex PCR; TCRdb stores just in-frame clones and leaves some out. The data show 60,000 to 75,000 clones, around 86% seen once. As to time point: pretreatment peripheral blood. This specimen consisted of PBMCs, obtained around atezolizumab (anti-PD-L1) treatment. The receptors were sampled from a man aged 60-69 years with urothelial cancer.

The CDR3, as DNA: TGTGCCTGGAGTCGAGGGACAGACACCGGGGAGCTGTTTTTT. It yields the protein CAWSRGTDTGELFF. This rearrangement joins TRBV30 to TRBJ2-2, with 7 bases that match TRBD1. This CDR3 contains 14 residues. V shed 2 bases, J shed 3 bases, and the junction held 3 bases outside the gene matches. The germline gives CDR1 GTSNPN, CDR2 SVGIG (reference sequence).

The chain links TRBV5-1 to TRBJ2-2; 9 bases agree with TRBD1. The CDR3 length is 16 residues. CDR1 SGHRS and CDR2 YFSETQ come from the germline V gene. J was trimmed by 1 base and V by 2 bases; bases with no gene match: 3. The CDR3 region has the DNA TGCGCCAGCAGCTTCTCGGGACAGGGGAACACCGGGGAGCTGTTTTTT. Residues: CASSFSGQGNTGELFF.

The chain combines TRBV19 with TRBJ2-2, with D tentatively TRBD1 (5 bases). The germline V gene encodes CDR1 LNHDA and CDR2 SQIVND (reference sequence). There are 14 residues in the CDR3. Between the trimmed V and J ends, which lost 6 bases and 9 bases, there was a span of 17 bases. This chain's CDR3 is CASSRRQLQWELFF. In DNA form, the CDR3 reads TGTGCCAGTAGCAGAAGACAGCTGCAATGGGAGCTGTTTTTT.

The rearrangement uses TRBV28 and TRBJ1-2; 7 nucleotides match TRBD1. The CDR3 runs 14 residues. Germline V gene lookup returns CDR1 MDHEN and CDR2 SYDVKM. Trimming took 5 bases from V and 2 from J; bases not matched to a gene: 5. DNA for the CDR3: TGTGCCAGCAGTAACAGGGGAAAAAACTATGGCTACACCTTC. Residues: CASSNRGKNYGYTF.

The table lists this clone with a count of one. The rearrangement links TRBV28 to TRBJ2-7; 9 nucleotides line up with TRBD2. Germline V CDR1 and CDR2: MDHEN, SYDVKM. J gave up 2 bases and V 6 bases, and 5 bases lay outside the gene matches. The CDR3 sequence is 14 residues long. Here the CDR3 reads CASSPRLAAYEQYF. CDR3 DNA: TGTGCCAGCAGCCCTAGACTAGCGGCCTACGAGCAGTACTTC.

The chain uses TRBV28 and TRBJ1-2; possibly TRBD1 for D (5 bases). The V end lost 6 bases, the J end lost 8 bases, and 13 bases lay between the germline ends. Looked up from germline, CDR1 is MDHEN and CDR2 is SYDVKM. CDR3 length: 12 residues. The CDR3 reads CASSAQGAGYTF. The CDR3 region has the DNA TGTGCCAGCAGCGCACAAGGGGCCGGCTACACCTTC.

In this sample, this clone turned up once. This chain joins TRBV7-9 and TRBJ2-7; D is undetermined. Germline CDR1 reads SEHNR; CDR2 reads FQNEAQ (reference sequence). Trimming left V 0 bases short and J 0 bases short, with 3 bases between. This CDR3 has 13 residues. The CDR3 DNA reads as TGTGCCAGCAGCTTAGCTCGCTCCTACGAGCAGTACTTC. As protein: CASSLARSYEQYF.

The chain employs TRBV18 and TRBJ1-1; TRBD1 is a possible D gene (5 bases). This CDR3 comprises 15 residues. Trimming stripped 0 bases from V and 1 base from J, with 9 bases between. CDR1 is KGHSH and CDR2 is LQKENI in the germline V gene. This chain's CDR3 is CASSPPRTGNTEAFF. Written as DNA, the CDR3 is TGTGCCAGCTCACCACCACGAACAGGGAACACTGAAGCTTTCTTT.

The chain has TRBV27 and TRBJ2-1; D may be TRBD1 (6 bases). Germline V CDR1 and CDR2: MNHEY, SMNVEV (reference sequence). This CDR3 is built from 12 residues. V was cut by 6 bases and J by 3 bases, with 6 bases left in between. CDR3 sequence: CASSRGYNEQFF. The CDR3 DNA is TGTGCCAGCAGCAGGGGCTACAATGAGCAGTTCTTC.

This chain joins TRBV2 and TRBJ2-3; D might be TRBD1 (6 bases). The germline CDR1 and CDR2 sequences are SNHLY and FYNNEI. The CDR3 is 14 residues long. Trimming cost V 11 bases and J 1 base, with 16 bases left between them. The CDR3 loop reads CASKPGHGTDTQYF. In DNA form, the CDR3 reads TGTGCCTCGAAGCCGGGACACGGCACAGATACGCAGTATTTT. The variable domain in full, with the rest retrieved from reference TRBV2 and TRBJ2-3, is EPEVTQTPSHQVTQMGQEVILRCVPISNHLYFYWYRQILGQKVEFLVSFYNNEISEKSEIFDDQFSVERPDGSNFTLKIRSTKLEDSAMYFCASKPGHGTDTQYFGPGTRLTVL.

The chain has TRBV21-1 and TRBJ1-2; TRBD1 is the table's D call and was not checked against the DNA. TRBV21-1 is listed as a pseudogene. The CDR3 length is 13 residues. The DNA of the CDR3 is TGTGCCAGCAGCAAAGGGACAGTAGGTGGCTACACCTTC. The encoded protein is CASSKGTVGGYTF.